This T cell receptor (beta chain) was documented in a study of cytomegalovirus exposure and HLA in healthy donors. Study-level findings and limits: Later on, analysis showed that most CMV-associated TCR beta chains appeared to be HLA-restricted. Fewer N-insertions (relative to the approximately 700-donor mean) were reportedly seen in an Asian-associated ancestry cluster in a later analysis. According to the study, roughly 160 TCR beta chains were cytomegalovirus-associated.

A multiplex PCR was run with 60 Vbeta primers and 13 Jbeta primers. Assay used: immunoSEQ multiplex PCR; TCRdb lists only in-frame clones, some missing. The sample carries 150,000 to 200,000 clones, more than 70% recorded once. Notes on this clone: No antigen is known for it.

This CDR3 region has 16 residues. Germline V gene lookup returns CDR1 MNHEY and CDR2 SMNVEV (reference sequence). V lost 5 bases to trimming and J lost 6 bases; unmatched junction nucleotides: 6. This sequence joins TRBV27 and TRBJ2-3; 15 bases fit TRBD2. The sample was PBMCs. This TCR came from a middle-aged woman in good health and CMV-seronegative. CDR3 loop: CASSPRTSGRDDTQYF. The DNA for the CDR3 is TGTGCCAGCAGTCCCCGGACTAGCGGGAGGGATGATACGCAGTATTTT.